This passage covers 28 T cell receptor beta chains from one sample sequenced in a study of monozygotic twins with inflammatory bowel disease. TCRdb reworked the 5' RACE reads into one entry per CDR3 protein, no DNA. The sample's table shows a few hundred thousand distinct CDR3 sequences. Sequences were obtained from blood. Receptors originate from a human donor with ulcerative colitis or Crohn's disease, or a healthy co-twin of an affected twin (not recorded which).

CDR3 sequence reads: CASSRRTGSGNTIYF. The rearrangement joins TRBV6-1 to TRBJ1-3. The CDR3 runs 15 residues. CDR1 is MNHNS, CDR2 SASEGT, per germline.

V gene TRBV5-1 combines with J gene TRBJ2-3. Germline CDR1 and CDR2: SGHRS and YFSETQ. CDR3 length: 14 amino acids. The CDR3 sequence is CASGPVPGTDTQYF.

This sequence joins TRBV7-9 and TRBJ1-6; TCRdb's D gene call, TRBD1, goes unchecked for lack of DNA. The CDR3 is 15 residues long. Germline V gene sequence: CDR1 SEHNR, CDR2 FQNEAQ (reference sequence). The CDR3 loop reads CASSRLGAASSPLHF.

The V gene is TRBV7-2, the J gene TRBJ1-5; TCRdb names TRBD1, which stays unverified in the absence of DNA. Germline CDR1 SGHTA, CDR2 FQGNSA. This CDR3 contains 16 residues. The CDR3 loop is CASSLRTGAATQPQHF.

The chain couples TRBV5-1 to TRBJ2-7; the D gene TCRdb calls, TRBD1, cannot be checked with no DNA. The CDR3 covers 16 residues. Per the germline V gene, CDR1 is SGHRS and CDR2 is YFSETQ. The CDR3 reads CASSALGQGVSYEQYF.

The CDR3 spells CASSFSSGGNEQFF. The chain combines TRBV7-2 with TRBJ2-1; TCRdb outputs TRBD2, but without DNA this stays unchecked. This CDR3 is built from 14 residues. Germline V gene sequence: CDR1 SGHTA, CDR2 FQGNSA.

The chain is built from TRBV6-5 and TRBJ1-5; TCRdb selects TRBD1, and the lack of DNA leaves this call unchecked. Per germline, CDR1 MNHEY and CDR2 SVGAGI. CDR3 length equals 17 residues. The CDR3 is CASSYVTGRVRNQPQHF.

The rearrangement uses TRBV4-2 and TRBJ2-7. There are 17 residues in the CDR3. CDR1 and CDR2 from the germline V gene are LGHNA and YNFKEQ. CDR3 in amino acids: CASSQDKVLGRAYEQYF.

The genes are TRBV12-3 or TRBV12-4 and TRBJ2-5. This CDR3 comprises 18 residues. The CDR3 loop reads CASSLWATRVGIQETQYF.

This chain connects TRBV27 to TRBJ2-7. This CDR3 is built from 15 residues. Germline V gene data show CDR1 as MNHEY and CDR2 as SMNVEV (reference sequence). CDR3 amino acids: CASSLSGLDYYEQYF.

The chain carries TRBV30 and TRBJ2-3; TCRdb designates TRBD2, a call that cannot be tested without DNA. The CDR3 is made up of 14 amino acids. Germline lookup yields CDR1 GTSNPN and CDR2 SVGIG (reference sequence). This CDR3 is CAWGTRGVTDTQYF.

This sequence joins TRBV30 and TRBJ1-6. The length of the CDR3 is 13 residues. CDR1 is GTSNPN and CDR2 is SVGIG in the germline V gene (reference sequence). CDR3 sequence reads: CAWRVQRVTALHF.

The chain uses TRBV6-1 and TRBJ1-6; the TCRdb call, TRBD1, lacks DNA for checking. Germline lookup yields CDR1 MNHNS and CDR2 SASEGT. CDR3 length equals 19 residues. The CDR3 spells CASRSDRGGLGRYNSPLHF.

J is TRBJ2-7 and V is TRBV20-1. Germline values: CDR1 DFQATT, CDR2 SNEGSKA (reference sequence). The length of the CDR3 is 14 residues. The chain's CDR3 is CSARTTEVSYEQYF.

The rearrangement joins TRBV5-1 to TRBJ2-2; the TCRdb D gene call, TRBD2, has no DNA to confirm it. CDR1 SGHRS and CDR2 YFSETQ come from the germline V gene. This CDR3 spans 15 amino acids. The CDR3 sequence: CASSLSSGYTGELFF.

The V gene is TRBV5-1, the J gene TRBJ2-7; TCRdb gives TRBD1 as the D gene, but with no DNA this cannot be confirmed. The CDR3 totals 14 residues. Germline values: CDR1 SGHRS, CDR2 YFSETQ. CDR3 protein: CASSGTGGISEQYF.

This chain joins TRBV5-1 and TRBJ1-1. The length of the CDR3 is 13 residues. CDR1 and CDR2 from the germline V gene are SGHRS and YFSETQ. CDR3 residues: CASSFVVGNEALF.

This chain uses TRBV7-2 with TRBJ1-5; TCRdb's assignment of TRBD1 cannot be checked, as there is no DNA. Germline V gene sequence: CDR1 SGHTA, CDR2 FQGNSA. The CDR3 has 15 amino acids. The CDR3 spells CASSPWTGGGQPQHF.

CDR3 residues: CSVVDRGEDYGYTF. The chain couples TRBV29-1 to TRBJ1-2. The CDR3 loop spans 14 amino acids. The germline V gene encodes CDR1 SQVTM and CDR2 ANQGSEA. The whole variable domain, remainder taken from reference TRBV29-1 and TRBJ1-2, is SAVISQKPSRDICQRGTSLTIQCQVDSQVTMMFWYRQQPGQSLTLIATANQGSEATYESGFVIDKFPISRPNLTFSTLTVSNMSPEDSSIYLCSVVDRGEDYGYTFGSGTRLTVV.

The chain uses TRBV5-1 and TRBJ2-3; TCRdb's D gene call, TRBD1, goes unchecked for lack of DNA. Germline V gene sequence: CDR1 SGHRS, CDR2 YFSETQ. The CDR3 is 16 amino acids. The CDR3 loop is CASTKGTGQGKDTQYF.

The chain recombines TRBV15 with TRBJ2-7; TCRdb outputs TRBD2, but without DNA this stays unchecked. The CDR3 is 12 residues long. Germline values: CDR1 LNHNV, CDR2 YYDKDF (reference sequence). CDR3 region: CATSSLGRTPYF.

V and J are TRBV7-9 and TRBJ1-1; TCRdb picks TRBD1, but there is no DNA to check that call. CDR1 is SEHNR, CDR2 FQNEAQ, per germline (reference sequence). The CDR3 runs to 15 residues. The CDR3 sequence is CASSLVRGKGTEAFF.

The gene calls are TRBV24-1 and TRBJ1-5; TCRdb names TRBD1, which stays unverified in the absence of DNA. This CDR3 has 15 residues. CDR1 is KGHDR, CDR2 SFDVKD, per germline. The CDR3 is CATSDQTDSNQPQHF.

The chain combines TRBV18 with TRBJ1-2. There are 11 residues in the CDR3. Germline V gives CDR1 KGHSH, CDR2 LQKENI. The CDR3 reads CASSPIEGYTF.

The V gene is TRBV4-3, the J gene TRBJ1-1. The CDR3 totals 17 residues. The germline V gene encodes CDR1 LGHNA and CDR2 YSLEER. This CDR3 is CASSQDFRAGLNTEAFF.

This chain connects TRBV5-1 to TRBJ2-7. This CDR3 spans 15 amino acids. CDR1 is SGHRS, CDR2 YFSETQ, per germline. The CDR3 sequence: CASSTTTHFSYEQYF.

This chain connects TRBV7-3 to TRBJ2-1; with no DNA, the TCRdb D assignment of TRBD2 cannot be verified. CDR3 length: 17 residues. Germline CDR1 reads SGHTA; CDR2 reads FQGTGA. CDR3 residues: CASSPELAGGLYNEQFF. Full variable domain (rest looked up from reference TRBV7-3 and TRBJ2-1): GAGVSQTPSNKVTEKGKYVELRCDPISGHTALYWYRQSLGQGPEFLIYFQGTGAADDSGLPNDRFFAVRPEGSVSTLKIQRTERGDSAVYLCASSPELAGGLYNEQFFGPGTRLTVL.

V and J are TRBV4-3 and TRBJ1-1. The CDR3 consists of 14 residues. The germline V gene has CDR1 LGHNA and CDR2 YSLEER. CDR3: CASSQDSMVGEAFF.